Shown below are 20 T cell receptor beta chains from a single sample sequenced in a study of cytomegalovirus exposure and HLA in healthy donors. The PCR employed 60 Vbeta primers together with 13 Jbeta primers. Here immunoSEQ multiplex PCR was the method, and the copy in TCRdb shows in-frame clones only, minus some. The sample lists some 130,000 clones; around 77% were seen once. Sequencing input: PBMCs. These receptors were collected from a young man in good health.

CDR3 DNA: TGCGCCAGCAGCTTGGCCCTGGTGGTCGGGTCGGCAGATACGCAGTATTTT. It specifies CASSLALVVGSADTQYF. The chain carries TRBV5-1 and TRBJ2-3; D is unresolved. Looked up from germline, CDR1 is SGHRS and CDR2 is YFSETQ. V lost 0 bases and J lost 4, with 18 bases in between. The CDR3 consists of 17 residues.

This clone was detected once. The genes are TRBV6-4 and TRBJ2-5, with 9 bases identical to TRBD2. The J call may be mistaken, given a closer DNA end match to TRBJ2-7. The CDR3 extends over 14 amino acids. Germline-derived CDR1 and CDR2 are MRHNA and SNTAGT. This chain's CDR3 is CASSLRGGESEQYF. The CDR3 bases are TGTGCCAGCAGCCTCCGCGGGGGGGAATCCGAGCAGTACTTC.

The chain couples TRBV7-6 to TRBJ1-1; the D is unclear. Germline CDR1 is SGHVS and CDR2 is FNYEAQ. The V end lost 1 base, the J end lost 0 bases, and 9 bases lay between the germline ends. This CDR3 region has 15 residues. The chain's CDR3 is CASSLGAEMNTEAFF. The CDR3 region has the DNA TGTGCCAGCAGCTTAGGGGCAGAGATGAACACTGAAGCTTTCTTT.

This clone was recorded at least ten times. V usage is TRBV5-6 and J usage is TRBJ2-7; D perhaps matches TRBD1 (6 bases). There are 16 residues in the CDR3. Germline CDR1 is SGHDT and CDR2 is YYEEEE. With 0 bases removed from V and 7 bases from J, the gap between germline ends came to 20 bases. The CDR3 nucleotides read TGTGCCAGCAGCTTGGAAGGAGGTGAGGGGGAGCGTGAGCAGTACTTC. Translated, it gives CASSLEGGEGEREQYF.

The chain has TRBV7-2 and TRBJ2-1; TRBD2 aligns across 11 bases. CDR1 and CDR2 from the germline V gene are SGHTA and FQGNSA. This CDR3 has 16 residues. Trimming removed 10 bases from V and 4 bases from J; junction bases left unmatched: 12. The CDR3 DNA is TGTGCCATTCCGTCGTTAGCGGGAGGGGGGTACAATGAGCAGTTCTTC. It specifies CAIPSLAGGGYNEQFF.

This chain links TRBV6-6 with TRBJ2-7, with a weak D call TRBD1 (6 bases). CDR1 and CDR2 from the germline V gene are MNHNY and SVGAGI (reference sequence). This CDR3 has 13 residues. V lost 8 bases and J 3 bases, leaving 14 bases between the germline ends. CDR3 region: CASRPGTHYEQYF. In nucleotides, the CDR3 is TGTGCCAGCCGCCCCGGGACACACTACGAGCAGTACTTC.

The CDR3 nucleotides are TGTGCCAGCAGCGTAGACGTTGAGGAGTCTGTTCGTGGCTACACCTTC. Amino acid sequence: CASSVDVEESVRGYTF. The chain uses TRBV9 and TRBJ1-2, with unresolved D. This CDR3 contains 16 residues. Germline CDR1 and CDR2: SGDLS and YYNGEE. V was clipped by 0 bases and J by 7 bases, with 19 bases between them.

The chain is built from TRBV5-6 and TRBJ2-5; D is possibly TRBD2 (5 bases). The germline V gene encodes CDR1 SGHDT and CDR2 YYEEEE. V lost 4 bases and J 12 bases, leaving 16 bases between the germline ends. CDR3 length equals 12 residues. CDR3 protein: CASSMPGDFKYF. As DNA, the CDR3 is TGTGCCAGCAGCATGCCCGGGGATTTCAAGTACTTC.

The gene calls are TRBV27 and TRBJ2-1; perhaps TRBD2 as D (5 bases). V gave up 6 bases and J gave up 9 bases, with 15 bases separating them. Germline assignment: CDR1 MNHEY and CDR2 SMNVEV (reference sequence). There are 13 residues in the CDR3. The CDR3 is CASRDFISGEQFF. The DNA of the CDR3 is TGTGCCAGCAGGGACTTCATATCGGGTGAGCAGTTCTTC.

V gene TRBV2 combines with J gene TRBJ2-7, with 13 bases aligning to TRBD2. This CDR3 has 15 amino acids. J lost 2 bases, V lost 6 bases, and 4 bases had no gene match. CDR1 SNHLY and CDR2 FYNNEI come from the germline V gene. The CDR3 sequence: CASRGGLAGTYEQYF. In DNA, the CDR3 is TGTGCCAGCAGAGGGGGACTAGCGGGGACCTACGAGCAGTACTTC.

V is TRBV5-5 and J is TRBJ2-3; no clear D. The CDR3 has 17 amino acids. Germline-derived CDR1 and CDR2 are SGHKS and YYEKEE (reference sequence). V lost 0 bases to trimming and J lost 2 bases, with 16 bases between them. CDR3 coding DNA: TGTGCCAGCAGCTTGGGTCTTGTCTCAACAGCCACAGATACGCAGTATTTT. Translated, it gives CASSLGLVSTATDTQYF.

The gene calls are TRBV5-6 and TRBJ2-7; 13 nucleotides align to TRBD2. Germline-derived CDR1 and CDR2 are SGHDT and YYEEEE. This CDR3 has 15 residues. With V trimmed by 4 bases and J by 3 bases, 4 bases remained unmatched. The CDR3 reads CASSGGLAGVYEQYF. The CDR3 nucleotides read TGTGCCAGCAGCGGAGGACTAGCGGGAGTCTACGAGCAGTACTTC.

The genes are TRBV5-1 and TRBJ1-6, with 9 bases identical to TRBD1. V lost 3 bases, J lost 10 bases, and 11 bases stayed unmatched. The CDR3 consists of 16 residues. CDR1 and CDR2 (germline): SGHRS, YFSETQ. CDR3 protein: CASSSQGQGEGSPLHF. The CDR3 bases are TGCGCCAGCAGCTCTCAGGGACAGGGTGAAGGGTCACCCCTCCACTTT.

CDR3 in DNA: TGTGCCTGGAGTGTCCCGGGACAGTATGTGAACGAGCAGTACTTC. This encodes CAWSVPGQYVNEQYF. This chain uses TRBV30 with TRBJ2-7; 7 nucleotides agree with TRBD1. The V gene's germline CDR1 is GTSNPN and CDR2 SVGIG (reference sequence). The CDR3 extends over 15 amino acids. The trim removed 0 bases at V and 5 bases at J, leaving 10 bases unmatched. Drawing the rest from reference TRBV30 and TRBJ2-7, the complete variable domain is SQTIHQWPATLVQPVGSPLSLECTVEGTSNPNLYWYRQAAGRGLQLLFYSVGIGQISSEVPQNLSASRPQDRQFILSSKKLLLSDSGFYLCAWSVPGQYVNEQYFGPGTRLTVT.

This clone was detected only a few times. The chain combines TRBV18 with TRBJ1-1, with 11 bases lining up with TRBD1. J lost 4 bases, V lost 3 bases, and 7 bases had no gene match. The germline CDR1 and CDR2 sequences are KGHSH and LQKENI. The CDR3 sequence is 16 residues long. The CDR3 coding sequence is TGTGCCAGCTCACCGGGACAGGGGGGGGTCGGCACTGAAGCTTTCTTT. Translation gives CASSPGQGGVGTEAFF.

The genes are TRBV11-1 and TRBJ2-7; TRBD2 aligns across 7 bases. The germline V gene has CDR1 SGHAT and CDR2 FQDESV (reference sequence). With V trimmed by 8 bases and J by 1 base, 5 bases remained unmatched. There are 13 residues in the CDR3. CDR3 residues: CASHPAGSYEQYF. CDR3 sequence (DNA): TGTGCCAGCCATCCAGCGGGGTCCTACGAGCAGTACTTC. The full variable domain, with the rest looked up from reference TRBV11-1 and TRBJ2-7, is EAEVAQSPRYKITEKSQAVAFWCDPISGHATLYWYRQILGQGPELLVQFQDESVVDDSQLPKDRFSAERLKGVDSTLKIQPAELGDSAMYLCASHPAGSYEQYFGPGTRLTVT.

The chain carries TRBV5-6 and TRBJ1-2; D remains unclear. Trimming removed 4 bases at V and 6 bases at J, with 13 bases between. CDR1 is SGHDT and CDR2 is YYEEEE in the germline V gene. This CDR3 spans 13 amino acids. The CDR3 here is CASSGLVSDGYTF. CDR3 sequence (DNA): TGTGCCAGCAGCGGCTTAGTGAGCGATGGCTACACCTTC.

The chain carries TRBV28 and TRBJ2-7, with a weak D call TRBD2 (5 bases). The germline gives CDR1 MDHEN, CDR2 SYDVKM. CDR3 length: 13 amino acids. Trimming took off 6 bases at V and 3 bases at J, with 12 bases between the two ends. The CDR3 loop reads CASSLPGLYEQYF. In DNA form, the CDR3 reads TGTGCCAGCAGCTTGCCCGGACTCTACGAGCAGTACTTC. Full variable domain (missing parts from reference TRBV28 and TRBJ2-7): DVKVTQSSRYLVKRTGEKVFLECVQDMDHENMFWYRQDPGLGLRLIYFSYDVKMKEKGDIPEGYSVSREKKERFSLILESASTNQTSMYLCASSLPGLYEQYFGPGTRLTVT.

The V and J genes are TRBV4-1 and TRBJ2-7; D is perhaps TRBD2 (6 bases). V was trimmed by 1 base and J by 3 bases, leaving 13 bases between them. Germline V gives CDR1 MGHRA, CDR2 YSYEKL. This CDR3 has 15 amino acids. CDR3 sequence: CASSQALVGGYEQYF. CDR3 DNA sequence: TGCGCCAGCAGCCAAGCCCTGGTCGGGGGCTACGAGCAGTACTTC.

The chain combines TRBV29-1 with TRBJ1-2; D is uncertain. The germline CDR1 and CDR2 sequences are SQVTM and ANQGSEA. This CDR3 region has 12 residues. Trimming took 1 base from V and 7 from J, leaving 10 bases between them. This CDR3 is CSVEASRGGYTF. CDR3 nucleotide sequence: TGCAGCGTTGAAGCTTCTCGAGGTGGCTACACCTTC.